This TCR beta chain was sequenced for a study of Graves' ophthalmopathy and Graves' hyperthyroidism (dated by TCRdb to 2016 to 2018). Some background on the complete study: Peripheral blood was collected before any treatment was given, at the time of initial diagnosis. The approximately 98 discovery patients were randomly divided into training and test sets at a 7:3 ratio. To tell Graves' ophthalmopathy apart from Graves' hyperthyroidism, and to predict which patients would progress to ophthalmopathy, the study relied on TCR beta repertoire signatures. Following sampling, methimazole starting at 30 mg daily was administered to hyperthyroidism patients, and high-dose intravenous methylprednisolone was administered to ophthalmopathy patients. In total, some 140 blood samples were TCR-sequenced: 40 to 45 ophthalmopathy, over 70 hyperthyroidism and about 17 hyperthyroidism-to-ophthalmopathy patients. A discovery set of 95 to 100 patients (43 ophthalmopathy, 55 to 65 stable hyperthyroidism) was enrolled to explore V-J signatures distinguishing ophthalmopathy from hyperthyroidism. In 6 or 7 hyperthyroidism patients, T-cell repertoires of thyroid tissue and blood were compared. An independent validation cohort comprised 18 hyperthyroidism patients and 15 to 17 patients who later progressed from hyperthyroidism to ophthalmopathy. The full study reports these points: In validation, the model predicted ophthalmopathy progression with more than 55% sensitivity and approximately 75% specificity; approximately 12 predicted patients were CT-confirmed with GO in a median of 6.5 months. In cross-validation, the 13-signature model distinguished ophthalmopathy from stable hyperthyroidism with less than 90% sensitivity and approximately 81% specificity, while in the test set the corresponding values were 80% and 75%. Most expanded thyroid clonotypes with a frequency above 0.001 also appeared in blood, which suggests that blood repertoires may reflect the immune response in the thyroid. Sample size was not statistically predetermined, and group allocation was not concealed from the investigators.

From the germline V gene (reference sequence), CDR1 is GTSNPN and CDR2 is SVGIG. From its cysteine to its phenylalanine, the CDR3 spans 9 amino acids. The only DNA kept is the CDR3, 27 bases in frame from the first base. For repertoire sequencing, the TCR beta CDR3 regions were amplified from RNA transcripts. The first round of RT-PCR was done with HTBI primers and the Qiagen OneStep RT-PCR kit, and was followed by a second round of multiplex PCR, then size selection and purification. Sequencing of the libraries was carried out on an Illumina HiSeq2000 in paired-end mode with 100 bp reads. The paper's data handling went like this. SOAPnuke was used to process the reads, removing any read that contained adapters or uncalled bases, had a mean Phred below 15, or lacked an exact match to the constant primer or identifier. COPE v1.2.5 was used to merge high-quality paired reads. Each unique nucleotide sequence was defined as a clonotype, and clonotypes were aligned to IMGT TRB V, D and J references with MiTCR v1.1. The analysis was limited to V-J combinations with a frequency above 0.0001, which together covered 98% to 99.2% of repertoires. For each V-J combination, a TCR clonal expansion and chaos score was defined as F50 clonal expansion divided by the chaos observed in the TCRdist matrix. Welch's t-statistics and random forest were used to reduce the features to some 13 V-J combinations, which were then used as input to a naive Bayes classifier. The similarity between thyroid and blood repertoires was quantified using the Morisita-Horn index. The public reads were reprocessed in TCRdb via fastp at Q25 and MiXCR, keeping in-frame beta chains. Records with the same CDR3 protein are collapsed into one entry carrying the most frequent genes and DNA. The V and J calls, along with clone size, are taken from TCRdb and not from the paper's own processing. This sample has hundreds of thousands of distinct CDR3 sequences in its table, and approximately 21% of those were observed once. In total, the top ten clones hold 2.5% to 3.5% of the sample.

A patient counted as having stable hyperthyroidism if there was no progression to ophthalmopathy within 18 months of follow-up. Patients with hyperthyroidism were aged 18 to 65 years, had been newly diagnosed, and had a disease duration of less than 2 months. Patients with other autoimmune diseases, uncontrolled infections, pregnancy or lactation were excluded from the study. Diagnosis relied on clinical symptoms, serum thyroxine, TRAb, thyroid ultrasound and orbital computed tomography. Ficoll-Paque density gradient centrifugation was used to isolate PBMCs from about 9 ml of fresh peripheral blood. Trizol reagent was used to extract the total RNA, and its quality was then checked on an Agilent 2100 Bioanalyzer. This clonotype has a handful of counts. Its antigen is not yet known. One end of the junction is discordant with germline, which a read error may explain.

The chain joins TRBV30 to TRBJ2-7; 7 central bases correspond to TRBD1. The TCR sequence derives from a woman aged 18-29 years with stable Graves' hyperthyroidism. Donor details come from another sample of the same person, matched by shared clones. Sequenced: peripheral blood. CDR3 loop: CAWGTVPLF. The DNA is TGTGCCTGGGGGACAGTTCCCCTCTTC.